This TCR beta chain emerged from a study of T cell repertoires in cytomegalovirus infection. In the study overall: Researchers turned to recently identified HLA-C-restricted CMV epitopes as well as well-studied HLA-B-restricted ones. Indicated by public TCR beta signatures were CMV infection and matching HLA type.

This clonotype was found a few times. Antigen unknown. Its ends do not fully match the called genes, so a read error is possible. TCRdb itself ran the reads through MiXCR, one entry per CDR3 protein. The sample has about 220,000 distinct CDR3 sequences, around 40% seen once. The CDR3 covers 15 residues. Germline lookup yields CDR1 SSHAT and CDR2 FNYEAQ (reference sequence). The chain joins TRBV7-7 to TRBJ2-7; D not certain. Sequencing was performed on CD8+ T cells from cultured PBMCs, taken from culture after CMV antigen stimulation. The source of this sequence is a human donor in good health (CMV status not recorded). Some clones in this sample may be carry-over from other donors' samples. The CDR3 loop is CASSLAVGSSYEQYF. CDR3 nucleotide sequence: TGTGCTAGCAGCTTAGCTGTCGGGTCCTCCTACGAGCAGTACTTC.